This record concerns one T cell receptor beta chain sequence. V lost 3 bases, J lost 5 bases, and 13 bases lay in between. Germline lookup yields CDR1 SGHDT and CDR2 YYEEEE. The CDR3 consists of 14 residues. The data were taken from a study of beta chain features in type 1 diabetes. Expressed TCRB transcripts got sequenced, as all isolated RNA was reverse transcribed. Profiling relied on immunoSEQ multiplex PCR, and the TCRdb table lists in-frame clones only, not all of them. The sample comprises about 240,000 clones, 27% of which are singletons, and under 5% rests with the top ten. The chain uses TRBV5-6 and TRBJ2-3; D might be TRBD1 (6 bases). This clonotype was sampled from a man aged 25-45 years in good health. Sequencing was done on a sample of central memory CD4+ T cells from blood. CDR3 DNA sequence: TGTGCCAGCAGCTACAGGGATGAAGGAGATACGCAGTATTTT. As protein: CASSYRDEGDTQYF.